The TCR beta chain described here comes from a study of blood T cell repertoires in COVID-19. Across the whole study: Collection of acute and convalescent COVID-19 samples took place in the United States, Italy and Spain. The cDNA or gDNA used as material had been derived from T cells, B-cell-depleted T cells, or PBMCs.

CDR1 is MDHEN, CDR2 SYDVKM, per germline. There are 14 residues in the CDR3. After removal of 3 bases from V and 4 bases from J, the junction contained 2 bases not matched to a gene. As originally analysed: Cell counts per sample came from amplifying reference gene primers. Libraries were prepared by immunoSEQ multiplex PCR; TCRdb keeps only in-frame clonotypes and omits some of them. D and trimming come from the DNA, and the V and J calls and clone size come from that table. The sample contains 35,000 to 45,000 clones, just over 85% of which appear only once. This sequence joins TRBV28 and TRBJ2-2, with 7 bases aligning to TRBD2. The sequencing input was peripheral blood. This TCR was sampled from a man in his forties or fifties with active COVID-19. The CDR3 bases are TGTGCCAGCAGTTTTGGGGGGGGCACCGGGGAGCTGTTTTTT. It specifies CASSFGGGTGELFF.